These 28 T cell receptor beta chains were all obtained from the same sample, sequenced in a study of blood T cell repertoires in COVID-19. Profiling relied on immunoSEQ multiplex PCR, and the TCRdb table lists in-frame clones only, not all of them. The data contain some 500,000 clones, roughly 91% of them seen just once; the ten biggest clones take up 7.8%. Sequenced: peripheral blood. The receptors here all came from a woman aged 50 to 60 with COVID-19, enrolled during active disease.

The chain uses TRBV29-1 and TRBJ2-1; perhaps TRBD1 as D (7 bases). Trimming stripped 7 bases from V and 10 bases from J, with 11 bases between. CDR3 length: 10 amino acids. Germline V lookup: CDR1 SQVTM, CDR2 ANQGSEA. As DNA, the CDR3 is TGCAGCGCTTCAGGGGGGGAGCAGTTCTTC. It is translated as CSASGGEQFF.

DNA for the CDR3: TGTGCCAGCACCCGTCGTGCTAGCGGGGGCCCACTCGCTAGTTACAATGAGCAGTTCTTC. As protein: CASTRRASGGPLASYNEQFF. The V gene is TRBV27, the J gene TRBJ2-1, with 10 bases fitting TRBD2. This CDR3 has 20 amino acids. The V gene end was trimmed by 7 bases and the J gene end by 4 bases; junction bases not matched to a gene: 22. Germline CDR1 and CDR2: MNHEY and SMNVEV (reference sequence).

The chain uses TRBV2 and TRBJ1-5; possibly TRBD1 for D (5 bases). Germline V gene data show CDR1 as SNHLY and CDR2 as FYNNEI. Trimming removed 6 bases from V and 2 bases from J, with 8 bases in between. The CDR3 spans 13 residues. CDR3 nucleotide sequence: TGTGCCAGCAGGCGGGGGGGCAATCAGCCCCAGCATTTT. It is translated as CASRRGGNQPQHF.

The rearrangement uses TRBV29-1 and TRBJ2-3, with D possibly matching TRBD1 (5 bases). Trimming removed 6 bases at V and 5 bases at J, with 15 bases between. Germline V lookup: CDR1 SQVTM, CDR2 ANQGSEA. The CDR3 runs 13 residues. CDR3 region: CSVDNHPQDTQYF. The CDR3 nucleotides are TGCAGCGTGGACAACCACCCCCAAGATACGCAGTATTTT.

V and J are TRBV6-5 and TRBJ1-6; D not certain. Trimming left V 8 bases short and J 8 bases short, with 19 bases between. Germline V gene lookup returns CDR1 MNHEY and CDR2 SVGAGI. This CDR3 spans 15 amino acids. The CDR3 region is CASCRKPDGDSPLHF. The CDR3, as DNA: TGTGCCAGCTGCCGGAAACCAGACGGAGATTCACCCCTCCACTTT.

The genes are TRBV2 and TRBJ1-2, with 9 positions matching TRBD1. From germline, CDR1 is SNHLY and CDR2 FYNNEI. Unmatched junction bases numbered 9, after V lost 6 bases and J lost 7 bases. This CDR3 has 14 amino acids. This chain's CDR3 is CASSGDRAVVGYTF. In DNA, the CDR3 is TGTGCCAGCAGCGGGGACAGGGCCGTGGTTGGCTACACCTTC.

The V call is TRBV12-3 or TRBV12-4, the J call TRBJ1-2; D is uncertain. The V gene lost 6 bases and the J gene lost 6 bases, with 14 bases spanning the gap. The CDR3 extends over 13 amino acids. Here the CDR3 reads CASSLNKGDGYTF. Written as DNA, the CDR3 is TGTGCCAGCAGCCTTAATAAGGGAGATGGCTACACCTTC.

This chain connects TRBV5-1 to TRBJ1-3; 9 bases fit TRBD1. Trimming took 1 base from V and 8 from J; bases not matched to a gene: 7. The germline gives CDR1 SGHRS, CDR2 YFSETQ. The CDR3 covers 15 residues. The CDR3 sequence: CASSLIDRGTDTIYF. The DNA for the CDR3 is TGCGCCAGCAGCTTGATCGACAGGGGGACGGACACCATATATTTT.

The rearrangement uses TRBV18 and TRBJ1-5; 8 bases are a match to TRBD1. V was pared by 4 bases and J by 0 bases, with 5 bases of the junction left unmatched. Per germline, CDR1 KGHSH and CDR2 LQKENI. There are 16 residues in the CDR3. CDR3 nucleotides: TGTGCCAGCTCACATCTCGACAGGGGTAGCAATCAGCCCCAGCATTTT. This sequence encodes CASSHLDRGSNQPQHF.

There are a few counts of this clone. The chain couples TRBV2 to TRBJ2-5, with D tentatively TRBD2 (6 bases). The CDR3 is made up of 13 amino acids. Germline V gives CDR1 SNHLY, CDR2 FYNNEI. With 6 bases removed from V and 7 bases from J, the gap between germline ends came to 15 bases. CDR3 residues: CASSEGGTVTQYF. Here the CDR3 DNA reads TGTGCCAGCAGCGAGGGCGGGACTGTGACCCAGTACTTC.

The V call is TRBV2, the J call TRBJ1-1; 9 bases agree with TRBD1. This CDR3 has 14 amino acids. J gave up 6 bases and V 8 bases, and 10 bases lay outside the gene matches. Germline assignment: CDR1 SNHLY and CDR2 FYNNEI. The CDR3 region is CASGTGTGSPEAFF. Written as DNA, the CDR3 is TGTGCCAGCGGAACAGGGACAGGGTCCCCTGAAGCTTTCTTT.

V is TRBV3-1 (or the pseudogene TRBV3-2) and J is TRBJ1-2, with D tentatively TRBD1 (6 bases). This CDR3 spans 15 amino acids. The germline V gene has CDR1 LGHDT and CDR2 YNNKEL (reference sequence). The V end lost 8 bases, the J end lost 4 bases, and 20 bases lay between the germline ends. The CDR3 is CASRSTQQGGYGYTF. The CDR3 DNA reads as TGTGCCAGCCGATCCACACAACAAGGGGGCTATGGCTACACCTTC.

The chain is built from TRBV7-9 and TRBJ1-6, with D unresolved. V was cut by 5 bases and J by 8 bases, with 10 bases left in between. Germline CDR1 SEHNR, CDR2 FQNEAQ (reference sequence). The CDR3 is made up of 13 amino acids. This chain's CDR3 is CASSGEEDSPLHF. Here the CDR3 DNA reads TGTGCCAGCAGCGGGGAGGAAGATTCACCCCTCCACTTT.

The rearrangement links TRBV3-1 (or the pseudogene TRBV3-2) to TRBJ1-5, with D possibly TRBD1 on 5 matching bases. CDR3 length equals 15 residues. Germline CDR1 and CDR2: LGHDT and YNNKEL (reference sequence). V was trimmed by 0 bases and J by 3 bases, leaving 9 bases between them. This CDR3 is CASSQDRASNQPQHF. CDR3 nucleotide sequence: TGTGCCAGCAGCCAAGACAGGGCGTCCAATCAGCCCCAGCATTTT.

The chain uses TRBV19 and TRBJ1-1; D unresolved. CDR3 length equals 13 residues. CDR1 is LNHDA and CDR2 is SQIVND in the germline V gene (reference sequence). Trimming took 5 bases from V and 1 from J, leaving 8 bases between them. The CDR3 coding sequence is TGTGCCAGTAGTTACTCGGGGAACACTGAAGCTTTCTTT. This gives the protein CASSYSGNTEAFF. The full variable domain, its missing parts supplied by reference TRBV19 and TRBJ1-1, is DGGITQSPKYLFRKEGQNVTLSCEQNLNHDAMYWYRQDPGQGLRLIYYSQIVNDFQKGDIAEGYSVSREKKESFPLTVTSAQKNPTAFYLCASSYSGNTEAFFGQGTRLTVV.

The genes are TRBV5-1 and TRBJ1-4; D call uncertain. Trimming cost V 2 bases and J 13 bases, with 21 bases left between them. This CDR3 is built from 15 residues. CDR1 is SGHRS, CDR2 YFSETQ, per germline. CDR3 in DNA: TGCGCCAGCAGCTTAGAGGTCTACCCAAGGTCCTTACTGTTTTTT. It is translated as CASSLEVYPRSLLFF.

J is TRBJ2-6 and V is TRBV7-9; D remains unclear. The CDR3 covers 15 residues. Germline values: CDR1 SEHNR, CDR2 FQNEAQ (reference sequence). V was pared by 2 bases and J by 0 bases, with 5 bases between. In nucleotides, the CDR3 is TGTGCCAGCAGCTTATCCCTCTCTGGGGCCAACGTCCTGACTTTC. Its translation is CASSLSLSGANVLTF. Drawing the rest from reference TRBV7-9 and TRBJ2-6, the complete variable domain is DTGVSQNPRHKITKRGQNVTFRCDPISEHNRLYWYRQTLGQGPEFLTYFQNEAQLEKSRLLSDRFSAERPKGSFSTLEIQRTEQGDSAMYLCASSLSLSGANVLTFGAGSRLTVL.

The chain combines TRBV6-6 with TRBJ1-2; possible D gene TRBD1, 6 bases. Germline CDR1 is MNHNY and CDR2 is SVGAGI (reference sequence). V was cut by 8 bases and J by 4 bases, with 14 bases left in between. The CDR3 has 13 amino acids. In DNA, the CDR3 is TGTGCCAGCCAAGCCACAGGGCGCTATGGCTACACCTTC. Amino acid sequence: CASQATGRYGYTF.

The chain employs TRBV28 and TRBJ2-2, with 8 bases lining up with TRBD2. V shed 6 bases, J shed 3 bases, and the junction held 6 bases outside the gene matches. Germline loops: CDR1 MDHEN, CDR2 SYDVKM. CDR3 size: 15 residues. The CDR3 sequence is CASSRGGGYTGELFF. CDR3 bases: TGTGCCAGCAGCCGGGGGGGCGGATACACCGGGGAGCTGTTTTTT.

The V gene is TRBV18, the J gene TRBJ1-6, with 10 bases identical to TRBD1. The junction had 8 bases not matched to a gene; V was cut back by 4 bases and J by 8 bases. The CDR3 covers 16 residues. Germline CDR1 is KGHSH and CDR2 is LQKENI. CDR3 sequence: CASSRYLTGGDSPLHF. In DNA, the CDR3 is TGTGCCAGCTCACGATATTTGACAGGGGGCGATTCACCCCTCCACTTT.

Comment on this clone: Other nucleotide sequences in the sample specify the same CDR3. The genes are TRBV19 and TRBJ1-2; D unclear. The CDR3 is made up of 11 amino acids. V was clipped by 1 base and J by 7 bases, with 4 bases between them. Germline V gene sequence: CDR1 LNHDA, CDR2 SQIVND (reference sequence). The CDR3 region has the DNA TGTGCCAGTAGTATAGGAGGTGGCTACACCTTC. Its translation: CASSIGGGYTF.

V usage is TRBV15 and J usage is TRBJ1-5; D is unresolved. Germline V CDR1 and CDR2: LNHNV, YYDKDF (reference sequence). CDR3 length: 14 amino acids. The V and J ends lost 5 bases and 5 bases respectively, with 13 bases between them. The chain's CDR3 is CATSHAVSDQPQHF. For the CDR3, the DNA is TGTGCCACCAGCCATGCGGTATCCGATCAGCCCCAGCATTTT. Looking up the rest from reference TRBV15 and TRBJ1-5 gives the full variable domain: DAMVIQNPRYQVTQFGKPVTLSCSQTLNHNVMYWYQQKSSQAPKLLFHYYDKDFNNEADTPDNFQSRRPNTSFCFLDIRSPGLGDTAMYLCATSHAVSDQPQHFGDGTRLSIL.

The chain recombines TRBV4-1 with TRBJ2-5, with 10 positions matching TRBD2. The CDR3 sequence is 16 residues long. Germline-derived CDR1 and CDR2 are MGHRA and YSYEKL. Trimming removed 2 bases from V and 4 bases from J; junction bases left unmatched: 7. CDR3 DNA sequence: TGCGCCAGCAGCCAACGAGCGGGGGGGGTTCGAGAGACCCAGTACTTC. It translates to CASSQRAGGVRETQYF.

V and J are TRBV6-1 and TRBJ2-7; D is perhaps TRBD2 (6 bases). Between the trimmed V and J ends, which lost 0 bases and 1 base, there was a span of 7 bases. The CDR3 has 14 amino acids. The germline gives CDR1 MNHNS, CDR2 SASEGT. For the CDR3, the DNA is TGTGCCAGCAGTGAAGCGGGGGGTTCCTACGAGCAGTACTTC. This sequence encodes CASSEAGGSYEQYF.

This clone was counted at least ten times. The chain joins TRBV7-9 to TRBJ2-3; TRBD2 matches 13 bases. Germline CDR1 is SEHNR and CDR2 is FQNEAQ (reference sequence). V trimming: 10 bases; J trimming: 0 bases; junction bases outside the gene matches: 7. The CDR3 is made up of 16 amino acids. The CDR3 sequence: CATPGTSGVSTDTQYF. The CDR3 DNA sequence: TGTGCCACCCCCGGGACTAGCGGGGTTAGCACAGATACGCAGTATTTT. Full variable domain (remainder filled in from reference TRBV7-9 and TRBJ2-3): DTGVSQNPRHKITKRGQNVTFRCDPISEHNRLYWYRQTLGQGPEFLTYFQNEAQLEKSRLLSDRFSAERPKGSFSTLEIQRTEQGDSAMYLCATPGTSGVSTDTQYFGPGTRLTVL.

The chain links TRBV24-1 to TRBJ2-7, with D possibly matching TRBD2 (5 bases). With 0 bases removed from V and 0 bases from J, the gap between germline ends came to 11 bases. From germline, CDR1 is KGHDR and CDR2 SFDVKD. The length of the CDR3 is 16 residues. The CDR3 sequence is CATSDLIGESSYEQYF. Written as DNA, the CDR3 is TGTGCCACCAGTGATTTGATCGGGGAGAGCTCCTACGAGCAGTACTTC.

DNA of the CDR3: TGTGCCAGCGGGGCGGATTGGGGATCAAATGAAAAACTGTTTTTT. Its translation is CASGADWGSNEKLFF. The gene calls are TRBV6-5 and TRBJ1-4, with D tentatively TRBD1 (5 bases). Germline CDR1 reads MNHEY; CDR2 reads SVGAGI. V lost 8 bases to trimming and J lost 5 bases, with 18 bases between them. The CDR3 runs to 15 residues.

The chain employs TRBV5-5 and TRBJ2-7; maybe TRBD2 (6 bases). The CDR3 runs 14 residues. The germline V gene has CDR1 SGHKS and CDR2 YYEKEE (reference sequence). V dropped 0 bases and J dropped 2 bases, with 9 bases sitting between them. CDR3: CASSLVGGTYEQYF. CDR3 coding DNA: TGTGCCAGCAGCTTGGTGGGGGGAACCTACGAGCAGTACTTC.